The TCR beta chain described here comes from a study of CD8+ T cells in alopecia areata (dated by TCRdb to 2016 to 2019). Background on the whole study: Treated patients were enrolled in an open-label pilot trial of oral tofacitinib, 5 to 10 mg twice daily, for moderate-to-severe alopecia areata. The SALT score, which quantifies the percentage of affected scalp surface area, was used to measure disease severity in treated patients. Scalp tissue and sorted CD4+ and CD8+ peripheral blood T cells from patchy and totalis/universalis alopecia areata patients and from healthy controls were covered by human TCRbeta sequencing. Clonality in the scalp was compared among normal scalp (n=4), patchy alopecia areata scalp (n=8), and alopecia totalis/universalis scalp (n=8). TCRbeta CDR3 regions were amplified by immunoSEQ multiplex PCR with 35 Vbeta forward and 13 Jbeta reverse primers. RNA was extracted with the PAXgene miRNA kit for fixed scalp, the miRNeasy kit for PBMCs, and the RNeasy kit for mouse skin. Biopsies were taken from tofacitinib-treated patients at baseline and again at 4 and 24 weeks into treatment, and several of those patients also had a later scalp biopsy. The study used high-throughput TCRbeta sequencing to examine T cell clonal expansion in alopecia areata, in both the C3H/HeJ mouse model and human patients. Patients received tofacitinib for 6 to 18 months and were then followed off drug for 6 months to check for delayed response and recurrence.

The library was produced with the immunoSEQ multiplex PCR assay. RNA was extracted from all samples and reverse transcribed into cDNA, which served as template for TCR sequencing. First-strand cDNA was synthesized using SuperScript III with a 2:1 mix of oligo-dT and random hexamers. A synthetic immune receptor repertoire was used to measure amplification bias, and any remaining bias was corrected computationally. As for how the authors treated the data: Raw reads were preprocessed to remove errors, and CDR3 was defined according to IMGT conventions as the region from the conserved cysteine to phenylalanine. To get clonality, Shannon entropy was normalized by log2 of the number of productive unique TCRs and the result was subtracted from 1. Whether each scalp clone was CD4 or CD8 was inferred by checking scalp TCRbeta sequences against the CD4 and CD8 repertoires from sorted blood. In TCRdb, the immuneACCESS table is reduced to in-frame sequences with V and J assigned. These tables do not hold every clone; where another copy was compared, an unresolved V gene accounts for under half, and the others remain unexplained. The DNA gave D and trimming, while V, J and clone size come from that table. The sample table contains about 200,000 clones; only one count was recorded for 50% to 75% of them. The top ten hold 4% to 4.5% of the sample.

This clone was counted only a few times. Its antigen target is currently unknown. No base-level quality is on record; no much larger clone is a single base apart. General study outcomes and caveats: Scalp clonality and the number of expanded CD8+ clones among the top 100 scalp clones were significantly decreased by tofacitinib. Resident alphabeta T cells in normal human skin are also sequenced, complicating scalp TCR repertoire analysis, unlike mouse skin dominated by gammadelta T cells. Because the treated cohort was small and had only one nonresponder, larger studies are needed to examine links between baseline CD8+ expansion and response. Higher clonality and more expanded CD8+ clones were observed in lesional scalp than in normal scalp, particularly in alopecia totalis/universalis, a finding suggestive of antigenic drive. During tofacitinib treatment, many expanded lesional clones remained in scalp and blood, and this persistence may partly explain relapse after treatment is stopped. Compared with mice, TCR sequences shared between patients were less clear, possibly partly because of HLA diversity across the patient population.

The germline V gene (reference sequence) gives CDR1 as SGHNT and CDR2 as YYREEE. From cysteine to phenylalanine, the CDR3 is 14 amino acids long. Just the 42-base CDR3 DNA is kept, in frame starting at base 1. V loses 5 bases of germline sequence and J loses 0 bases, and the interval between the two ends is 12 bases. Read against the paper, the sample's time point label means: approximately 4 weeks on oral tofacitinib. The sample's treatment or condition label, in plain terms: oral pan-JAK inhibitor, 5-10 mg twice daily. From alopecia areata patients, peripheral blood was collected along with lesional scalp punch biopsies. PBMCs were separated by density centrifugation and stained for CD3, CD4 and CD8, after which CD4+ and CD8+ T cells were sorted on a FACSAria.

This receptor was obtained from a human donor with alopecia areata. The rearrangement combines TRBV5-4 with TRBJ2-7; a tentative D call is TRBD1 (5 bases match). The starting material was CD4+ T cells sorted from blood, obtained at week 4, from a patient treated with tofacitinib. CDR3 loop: CASSSRTSSYEQYF. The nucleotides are TGTGCCAGCAGTTCCCGGACAAGCTCCTACGAGCAGTACTTC.